This TCR beta chain was profiled in a study of blood T cell repertoires in COVID-19. CDR1 is LNHDA and CDR2 is SQIVND in the germline V gene (reference sequence). V lost 5 bases and J lost 2; bases outside the gene matches: 4. This CDR3 has 14 amino acids. Sequencing used immunoSEQ multiplex PCR; TCRdb keeps in-frame clones, though not all of them. This repertoire shows under 150,000 clones, approximately 90% found once; its top ten account for 2.5% to 3.5%. The sample comprised peripheral blood. The chain joins TRBV19 to TRBJ2-3; the match to TRBD2 covers 7 bases. This TCR came from a woman aged 55-69 years with active COVID-19. The CDR3 bases are TGTGCCAGTAGTCGCGGGGGATCCACAGATACGCAGTATTTT. Amino acid sequence: CASSRGGSTDTQYF.